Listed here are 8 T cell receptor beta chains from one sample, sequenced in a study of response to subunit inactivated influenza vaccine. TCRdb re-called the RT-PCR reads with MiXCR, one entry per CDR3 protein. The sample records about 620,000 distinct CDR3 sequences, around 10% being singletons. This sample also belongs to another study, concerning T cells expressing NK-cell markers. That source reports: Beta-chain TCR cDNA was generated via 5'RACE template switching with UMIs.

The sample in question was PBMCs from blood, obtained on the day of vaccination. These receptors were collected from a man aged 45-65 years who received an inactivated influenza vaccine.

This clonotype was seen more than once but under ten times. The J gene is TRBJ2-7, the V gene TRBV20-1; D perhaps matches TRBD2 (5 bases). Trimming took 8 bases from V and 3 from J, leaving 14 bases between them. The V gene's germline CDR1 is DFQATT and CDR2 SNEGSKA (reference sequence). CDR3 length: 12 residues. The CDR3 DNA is TGCAGTTACCCCTCGGGAAACTACGAGCAGTACTTC. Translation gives CSYPSGNYEQYF.

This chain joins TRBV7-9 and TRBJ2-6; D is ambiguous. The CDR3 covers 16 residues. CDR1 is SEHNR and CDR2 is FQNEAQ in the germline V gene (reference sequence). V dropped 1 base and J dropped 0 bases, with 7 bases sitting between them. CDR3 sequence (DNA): TGTGCCAGCAGCTTAGGTCGGAACTCTGGGGCCAACGTCCTGACTTTC. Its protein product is CASSLGRNSGANVLTF.

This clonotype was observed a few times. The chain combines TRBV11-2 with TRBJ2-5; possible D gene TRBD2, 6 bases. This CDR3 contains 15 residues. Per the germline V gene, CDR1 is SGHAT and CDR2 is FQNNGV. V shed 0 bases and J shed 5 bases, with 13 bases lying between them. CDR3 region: CASSLDRLAYETQYF. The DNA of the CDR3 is TGTGCCAGCAGCTTAGACCGGCTAGCGTACGAGACCCAGTACTTC.

CDR3 protein: CASRVWTGGFMNTEAFF. CDR3 sequence (DNA): TGTGCCAGCAGAGTATGGACAGGGGGCTTTATGAACACTGAAGCTTTCTTT. This rearrangement joins TRBV7-9 to TRBJ1-1, with 11 bases aligning to TRBD1. Germline CDR1 is SEHNR and CDR2 is FQNEAQ (reference sequence). Trimming at V came to 6 bases and at J to 0 bases, leaving 9 bases not matched to a gene. The length of the CDR3 is 17 residues.

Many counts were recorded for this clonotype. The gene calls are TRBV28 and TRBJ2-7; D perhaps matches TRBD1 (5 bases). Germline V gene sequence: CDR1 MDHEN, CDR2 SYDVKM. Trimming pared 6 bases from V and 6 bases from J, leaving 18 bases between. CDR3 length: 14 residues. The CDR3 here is CASRLVAGSGEQYF. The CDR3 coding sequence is TGTGCCAGCAGGCTAGTGGCAGGGTCAGGCGAGCAGTACTTC. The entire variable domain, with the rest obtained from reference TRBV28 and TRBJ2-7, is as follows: DVKVTQSSRYLVKRTGEKVFLECVQDMDHENMFWYRQDPGLGLRLIYFSYDVKMKEKGDIPEGYSVSREKKERFSLILESASTNQTSMYLCASRLVAGSGEQYFGPGTRLTVT.

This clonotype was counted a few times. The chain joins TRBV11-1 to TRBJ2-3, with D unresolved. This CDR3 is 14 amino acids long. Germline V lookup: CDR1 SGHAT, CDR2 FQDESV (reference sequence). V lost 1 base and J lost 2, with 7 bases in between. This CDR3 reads CASSLEVHTDTQYF. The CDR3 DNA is TGTGCCAGCAGCTTAGAAGTCCACACAGATACGCAGTATTTT.

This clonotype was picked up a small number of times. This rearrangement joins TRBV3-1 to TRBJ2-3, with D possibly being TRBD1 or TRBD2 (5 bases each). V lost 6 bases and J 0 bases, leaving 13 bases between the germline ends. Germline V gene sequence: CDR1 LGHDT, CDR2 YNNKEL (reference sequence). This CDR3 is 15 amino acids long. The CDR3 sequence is CASRTRGASTDTQYF. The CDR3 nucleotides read TGTGCCAGCAGGACCCGAGGGGCAAGCACAGATACGCAGTATTTT.

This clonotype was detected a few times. The CDR3 spells CASSLSSRGQGAYEQYF. DNA for the CDR3: TGTGCCAGCAGCTTAAGTTCTCGTGGACAGGGGGCTTACGAGCAGTACTTC. The chain carries TRBV7-6 and TRBJ2-7; 11 bases agree with TRBD1. Germline V gene data show CDR1 as SGHVS and CDR2 as FNYEAQ. Germline trimming cut 2 bases from V and 4 bases from J; bases unmatched to any gene: 10. The CDR3 has 17 residues. Full variable domain (missing parts from reference TRBV7-6 and TRBJ2-7): GAGVSQSPRYKVTKRGQDVALRCDPISGHVSLYWYRQALGQGPEFLTYFNYEAQQDKSGLPNDRFSAERPEGSISTLTIQRTEQRDSAMYRCASSLSSRGQGAYEQYFGPGTRLTVT.